A selection of T cell receptor beta chains follows, all from one sample in a study of T-cell reconstitution after alpha-beta-depleted transplantation in children. TCRdb fed the PCR reads into MiXCR, producing one record per CDR3 protein. The top ten hold 5% of the sample, which has 700,000 to 850,000 distinct CDR3 sequences, 15% to 20% seen once. Sequencing was performed on PBMCs, mostly from graft donor cells, taken 360 days after TCRalphabeta/CD19-depleted stem cell transplant. The receptors stem from a male patient younger than 18 who had a stem cell transplant for acute lymphoblastic leukemia, so the T cells may come from the graft donor. The CDR3 runs from the conserved cysteine through the conserved F or W. Each record gives: J gene, clone size, D gene, V gene, CDR3 protein, CDR3 DNA. A D gene is named only where the DNA matches it firmly. Size is stated for part of the rows, as once, few or many counts, or as a class when the clone is expanded.

TRBJ2-2 few - TRBV12-3/TRBV12-4 CASRSPGGELFF TGTGCCAGCAGAAGCCCAGGCGGGGAGCTGTTTTTT
TRBJ2-7 few TRBD2 TRBV6-5 CASSLWTSGRYEQYF TGTGCCAGCAGTCTCTGGACTAGCGGGAGATACGAGCAGTACTTC
TRBJ2-1 - - TRBV10-3 CAISAATGPNEQFF TGTGCCATCAGTGCCGCGACAGGCCCCAATGAGCAGTTCTTC
TRBJ2-1 few - TRBV4-1 CASSQVIGPLGYNEQFF TGCGCCAGCAGCCAAGTGATAGGACCCCTCGGGTACAATGAGCAGTTCTTC
TRBJ2-1 few - TRBV24-1 CATSDFRTGNEQFF TGTGCCACCAGTGATTTTAGAACGGGGAATGAGCAGTTCTTC
TRBJ2-3 - TRBD2 TRBV2 CASCLTQGPGLALSTQYF TGTGCCAGCTGCCTAACCCAGGGTCCGGGACTAGCCCTTTCTACGCAGTATTTT
TRBJ2-1 - - TRBV3-1 CASSQGLGRDEQFF TGTGCCAGCAGCCAAGGGTTAGGACGAGATGAGCAGTTCTTC
TRBJ2-7 - - TRBV5-1 CASRRQGGTVIEQYF TGCGCCAGCCGAAGACAGGGAGGGACAGTGATCGAGCAGTACTTC
TRBJ1-5 - - TRBV7-3 CASSLTRNQPQHF TGTGCCAGCAGCTTAACTCGTAATCAGCCCCAGCATTTT
TRBJ2-1 - TRBD2 TRBV20-1 CCFWGLAGGPSSYNEQFF TGCTGTTTCTGGGGACTAGCGGGAGGACCGAGCTCCTACAATGAGCAGTTCTTC
TRBJ1-1 few TRBD1 TRBV6-1 CASSERTGMNTEAFF TGTGCCAGCAGTGAACGGACAGGGATGAACACTGAAGCTTTCTTT
TRBJ2-7 - - TRBV9 CASSPTSVGSYEQYF TGTGCCAGCAGCCCTACGTCGGTGGGGAGCTACGAGCAGTACTTC
TRBJ2-7 - TRBD1 TRBV27 CASTTGSNEQYF TGTGCCAGCACGACAGGGTCCAACGAGCAGTACTTC
TRBJ2-5 few - TRBV4-1 CASSHRLLGVQETQYF TGCGCCAGCAGCCACAGGTTGTTGGGGGTACAAGAGACCCAGTACTTC
TRBJ2-7 few - TRBV11-2 CASSWGFEQYF TGTGCCAGCAGCTGGGGATTCGAGCAGTACTTC
TRBJ2-5 - - TRBV14 CASSRLQGSSGETQYF TGTGCCAGCAGCCGTTTACAGGGTTCGAGTGGAGAGACCCAGTACTTC
TRBJ2-1 - TRBD1 TRBV7-9 CASSLRDRVGDEQFF TGTGCCAGCAGCCTCAGGGACAGGGTTGGCGATGAGCAGTTCTTC
TRBJ2-7 few - TRBV4-2 CASSRPLTYEQYF TGTGCCAGCAGCCGTCCCCTGACCTACGAGCAGTACTTC
TRBJ2-5 - - TRBV28 CASRNHGKETQYF TGTGCCAGCAGAAACCACGGAAAAGAGACCCAGTACTTC
TRBJ1-6 few - TRBV5-1 CASSSAENSPLHF TGCGCCAGCAGCTCCGCAGAGAATTCACCCCTCCACTTT
TRBJ2-7 many - TRBV27 CASSKTGSYEQYF TGTGCCAGCAGTAAGACAGGTTCCTACGAGCAGTACTTC
TRBJ1-5 - - TRBV7-6 CASSLASPGSDQPQHF TGTGCCAGCAGCTTAGCTAGCCCAGGGTCCGATCAGCCCCAGCATTTT
TRBJ2-1 - - TRBV5-1 CASSLRTGYEQFF TGCGCCAGCAGCTTGAGGACGGGTTATGAGCAGTTCTTC
TRBJ2-5 - - TRBV5-1 CASSLRSGPPAGETQYF TGCGCCAGCAGCTTAAGGAGCGGACCACCAGCAGGGGAGACCCAGTACTTC
TRBJ2-1 few - TRBV5-5 CASSLAEGVGEQFF TGTGCCAGCAGCTTGGCAGAGGGTGTGGGTGAGCAGTTCTTC
TRBJ2-2 few - TRBV11-2 CASSLEINGELFF TGTGCCAGCAGCTTAGAAATCAACGGGGAGCTGTTTTTT
TRBJ2-2 many - TRBV6-1 CASTNPPERRTGELFF TGTGCCAGCACCAACCCCCCAGAGAGAAGGACCGGGGAGCTGTTTTTT
TRBJ1-6 - TRBD1 TRBV19 CASGTGPYNSPLHF TGTGCCAGTGGGACAGGGCCATATAATTCACCCCTCCACTTT
TRBJ2-3 few TRBD1 TRBV7-6 CASSLGTGRASTDTQYF TGTGCCAGCAGCTTAGGGACAGGGCGAGCTAGCACAGATACGCAGTATTTT
TRBJ2-7 - - TRBV7-9 CASGTGFYEQYF TGTGCCAGCGGCACCGGGTTCTACGAGCAGTACTTC
TRBJ2-2 few TRBD2 TRBV7-2 CASSRGLAGWGTGELFF TGTGCCAGCAGCCGTGGACTAGCGGGATGGGGCACCGGGGAGCTGTTTTTT
TRBJ2-1 - - TRBV9 CASSLPPDPDNEQFF TGTGCCAGCAGCCTACCCCCGGATCCGGACAATGAGCAGTTCTTC
TRBJ1-4 few - TRBV2 CASRGHEKLFF TGTGCCAGCAGGGGTCATGAAAAACTGTTTTTT
TRBJ2-2 few - TRBV27 CASSFGGLNTGELFF TGTGCCAGCAGTTTTGGGGGGCTCAACACCGGGGAGCTGTTTTTT
TRBJ2-3 few - TRBV12-3/TRBV12-4 CASTIQASSTDTQYF TGTGCCAGCACCATACAGGCCTCTAGCACAGATACGCAGTATTTT
TRBJ2-1 few TRBD2 TRBV11-2 CASSLGLAGAPNEQFF TGTGCCAGCAGCTTGGGACTAGCGGGAGCCCCCAATGAGCAGTTCTTC
TRBJ2-1 few - TRBV6-1 CASSRPALNEQFF TGTGCCAGCAGTCGCCCGGCCCTTAATGAGCAGTTCTTC
TRBJ1-1 - - TRBV9 CASSAYSGEAFF TGTGCCAGCAGCGCGTACTCAGGTGAAGCTTTCTTT
TRBJ1-1 - - TRBV18 CASSPRENTEAFF TGTGCCAGCTCCCCCAGGGAGAACACTGAAGCTTTCTTT
TRBJ1-5 - - TRBV7-9 CASSLALSRGSDQPQHF TGTGCCAGCAGCTTAGCCCTTTCGAGGGGTTCGGATCAGCCCCAGCATTTT
TRBJ2-5 few TRBD1 TRBV5-1 CASSLQDRRETQYF TGCGCCAGCAGCCTGCAGGACAGGCGGGAGACCCAGTACTTC